This T cell receptor (beta chain) was captured in a study of blood T cell repertoires in COVID-19. About the study: PBMCs, B-cell-depleted T cells, or T cells provided the cDNA or gDNA that made up the material.

Authors' data handling: How many nucleated cells were present was estimated from reference gene primer amplification. Assay: immunoSEQ multiplex PCR; the TCRdb copy retains only in-frame clones and omits some. V and J calls and clone size are as listed in that table; D and trimming were resolved from the DNA. This sample has 320,000 or so clones; 75% to 90% occur once, and the top ten carry 5%. Enrollees, about 18 to 95 years old, lived in approximately 25 US areas. Looked up from germline, CDR1 is PRHDT and CDR2 is FYEKMQ (reference sequence). The CDR3 loop spans 16 amino acids. Trimming at V came to 3 bases and at J to 10 bases, leaving 12 bases not matched to a gene. In its sample, this clone was seen once.

Sequenced material: PBMCs or T cells enriched from blood (not recorded which). The clonotype was recovered from a man aged 25 to 40 who had recovered from COVID-19. The chain recombines TRBV13 with TRBJ2-1, with 10 bases matching TRBD1. The CDR3, as DNA: TGTGCCAGCAGCTTCGTTCCGGGACAGGGGTATACCGAGCAGTTCTTC. Translating gives CASSFVPGQGYTEQFF.